The 10 T cell receptor beta chains below all came from one sample that was sequenced in a study of identical twins. MiXCR, run by TCRdb on the 5' RACE reads, gives a single entry per CDR3 protein. In the table there are under 1 million distinct CDR3 sequences, 9% to 15% of which are singletons. These same data were also listed under a study on yellow fever vaccine responses in identical twins.

Sequences were obtained from PBMCs. The receptors here all came from a woman between 18 and 30 years old in good health.

The genes are TRBV12-3 or TRBV12-4 and TRBJ2-3; no clear D. This CDR3 spans 16 amino acids. V was clipped by 5 bases and J by 0 bases, with 15 bases between them. The CDR3 DNA follows: TGTGCCAGCAGTCCGACCCCCGCCCGAAGCACAGATACGCAGTATTTT. It codes for CASSPTPARSTDTQYF.

This clonotype was counted a few times. This rearrangement joins TRBV12-3 or TRBV12-4 to TRBJ2-3, with 11 bases fitting TRBD2. This CDR3 is built from 16 residues. The junction had 8 bases not matched to a gene; V was cut back by 5 bases and J by 4 bases. CDR3 nucleotide sequence: TGTGCCAGCAGTCCAAGACTAGCGGGGTGGGCAGATACGCAGTATTTT. It is translated as CASSPRLAGWADTQYF.

There are a few counts of this clonotype. This rearrangement joins TRBV12-3 or TRBV12-4 to TRBJ2-1, with 10 positions matching TRBD2. The CDR3 is 15 residues long. Trimming took 3 bases from V and 8 from J; bases not matched to a gene: 7. The CDR3 DNA reads as TGTGCCAGCAGTTTGCAACTAGCGGGATCCGATGAGCAGTTCTTC. This sequence encodes CASSLQLAGSDEQFF.

V and J are TRBV11-2 and TRBJ2-7; 7 bases match TRBD2. Germline trimming cut 1 base from V and 2 bases from J; bases unmatched to any gene: 5. Germline CDR1 SGHAT, CDR2 FQNNGV. The CDR3 extends over 15 amino acids. The CDR3 sequence is CASSLAAGLTYEQYF. The CDR3 DNA sequence: TGTGCCAGCAGCTTAGCAGCGGGACTCACCTACGAGCAGTACTTC.

A few counts support this clonotype. The V call is TRBV28, the J call TRBJ1-4; D is uncertain. Deletions cut 3 bases from V and 3 bases from J, with 5 bases between. Looked up from germline, CDR1 is MDHEN and CDR2 is SYDVKM. The CDR3 is made up of 13 amino acids. Here the CDR3 reads CASSFGPNEKLFF. The CDR3, as DNA: TGTGCCAGCAGTTTTGGGCCTAATGAAAAACTGTTTTTT.

This clonotype was seen many times. The V and J genes are TRBV12-3 or TRBV12-4 and TRBJ1-5, with 8 positions matching TRBD1. Unmatched junction bases numbered 5, after V lost 3 bases and J lost 4 bases. This CDR3 comprises 15 residues. CDR3: CASSFGQGGNQPQHF. The DNA for the CDR3 is TGTGCCAGCAGTTTCGGACAGGGTGGAAATCAGCCCCAGCATTTT.

The sample holds many counts of this clonotype. The chain combines TRBV10-3 with TRBJ2-1; 13 positions match TRBD2. The CDR3 is made up of 18 amino acids. Germline V gene sequence: CDR1 ENHRY, CDR2 SYGVKD. The V gene end was trimmed by 2 bases and the J gene end by 5 bases; junction bases not matched to a gene: 9. CDR3 sequence: CAISEGLAGATRDNEQFF. CDR3 nucleotides: TGTGCCATCAGTGAGGGACTAGCGGGGGCCACGCGGGACAATGAGCAGTTCTTC.

There are a few counts of this clonotype. The chain employs TRBV9 and TRBJ2-1; possible D gene TRBD1, 5 bases. CDR1 is SGDLS and CDR2 is YYNGEE in the germline V gene. The CDR3 has 15 amino acids. V shed 0 bases and J shed 8 bases, with 15 bases lying between them. In nucleotides, the CDR3 is TGTGCCAGCAGCGTAGTGGCCAGGGTGGGCGATGAGCAGTTCTTC. Amino acids: CASSVVARVGDEQFF.

This clonotype occurred a few times. This rearrangement joins TRBV2 to TRBJ2-3; 10 bases line up with TRBD2. Germline trimming cut 11 bases from V and 6 bases from J; bases unmatched to any gene: 26. The CDR3 extends over 19 amino acids. Germline V gene data show CDR1 as SNHLY and CDR2 as FYNNEI. CDR3 sequence (DNA): TGTGCCTTCTGTTTAGGGTCGTCGGCTAGCGGGAGTCGAAGCGATACGCAGTATTTT. Protein sequence: CAFCLGSSASGSRSDTQYF.

This clonotype was observed a few times. Here the CDR3 reads CSARGPETSLKRGTGELFF. CDR3 nucleotide sequence: TGCAGTGCTAGAGGCCCGGAGACAAGTTTAAAGCGAGGGACCGGGGAGCTGTTTTTT. J is TRBJ2-2 and V is TRBV20-1, with TRBD2 as a possible D gene (5 bases). Germline-derived CDR1 and CDR2 are DFQATT and SNEGSKA (reference sequence). Trimming cost V 1 base and J 5 bases, with 26 bases left between them. The CDR3 sequence is 19 residues long.